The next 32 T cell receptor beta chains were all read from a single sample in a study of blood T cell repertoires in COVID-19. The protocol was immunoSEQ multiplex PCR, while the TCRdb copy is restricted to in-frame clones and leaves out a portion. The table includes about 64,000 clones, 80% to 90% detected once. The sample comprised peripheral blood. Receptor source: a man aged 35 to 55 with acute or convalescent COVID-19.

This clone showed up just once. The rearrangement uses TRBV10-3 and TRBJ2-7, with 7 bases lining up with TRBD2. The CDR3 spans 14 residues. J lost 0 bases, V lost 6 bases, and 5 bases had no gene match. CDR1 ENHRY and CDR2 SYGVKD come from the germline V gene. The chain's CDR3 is CAISATSLSYEQYF. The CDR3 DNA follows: TGTGCCATCAGCGCGACTAGCCTCTCCTACGAGCAGTACTTC.

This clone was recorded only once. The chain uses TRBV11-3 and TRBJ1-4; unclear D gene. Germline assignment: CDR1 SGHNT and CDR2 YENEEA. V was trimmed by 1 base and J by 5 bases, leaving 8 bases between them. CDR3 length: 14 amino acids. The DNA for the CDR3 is TGTGCCAGCAGCTTAGGAGGGCTAAATGAAAAACTGTTTTTT. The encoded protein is CASSLGGLNEKLFF.

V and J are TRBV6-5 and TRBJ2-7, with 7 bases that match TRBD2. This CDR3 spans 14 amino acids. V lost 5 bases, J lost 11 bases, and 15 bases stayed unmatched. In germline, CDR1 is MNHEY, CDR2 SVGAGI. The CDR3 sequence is CASSRAAGPSGKYF. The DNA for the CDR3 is TGTGCCAGCAGTAGGGCGGCAGGACCGAGCGGGAAGTACTTC.

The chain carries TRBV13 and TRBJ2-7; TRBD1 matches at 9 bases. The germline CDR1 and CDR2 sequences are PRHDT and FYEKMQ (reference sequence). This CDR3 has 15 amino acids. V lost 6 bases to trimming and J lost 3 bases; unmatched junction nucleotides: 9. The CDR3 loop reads CASSRKGQGNYEQYF. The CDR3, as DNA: TGTGCCAGCAGTCGCAAGGGACAGGGAAACTACGAGCAGTACTTC.

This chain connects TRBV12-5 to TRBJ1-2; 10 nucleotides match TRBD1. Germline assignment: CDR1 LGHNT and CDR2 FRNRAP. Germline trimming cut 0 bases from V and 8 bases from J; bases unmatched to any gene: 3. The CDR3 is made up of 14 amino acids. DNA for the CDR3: TGTGCTAGTGGTTTGGTTGGGACAGGGGTCGGCTACACCTTC. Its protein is CASGLVGTGVGYTF.

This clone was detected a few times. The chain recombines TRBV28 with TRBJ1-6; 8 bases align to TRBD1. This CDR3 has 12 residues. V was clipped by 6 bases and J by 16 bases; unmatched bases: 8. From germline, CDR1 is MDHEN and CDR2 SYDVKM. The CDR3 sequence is CASSTGQALLHF. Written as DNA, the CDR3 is TGTGCCAGCAGCACGGGACAGGCTCTACTCCACTTT.

CDR3 in amino acids: CASSPRTSWETQYF. DNA for the CDR3: TGTGCCAGCTCACCCCGGACTAGTTGGGAGACCCAGTACTTC. V is TRBV18 and J is TRBJ2-5; 7 nucleotides align to TRBD2. Germline V gene lookup returns CDR1 KGHSH and CDR2 LQKENI. V lost 3 bases and J lost 5; bases outside the gene matches: 6. This CDR3 is 14 amino acids long.

This CDR3 is CASSPSSEVPNTGELFF. In DNA, the CDR3 is TGTGCCAGTAGTCCCAGCAGCGAGGTTCCGAACACCGGGGAGCTGTTTTTT. The J gene is TRBJ2-2, the V gene TRBV19; no reliable D call. Trimming pared 5 bases from V and 0 bases from J, leaving 16 bases between. The CDR3 extends over 17 amino acids. Germline V gives CDR1 LNHDA, CDR2 SQIVND (reference sequence).

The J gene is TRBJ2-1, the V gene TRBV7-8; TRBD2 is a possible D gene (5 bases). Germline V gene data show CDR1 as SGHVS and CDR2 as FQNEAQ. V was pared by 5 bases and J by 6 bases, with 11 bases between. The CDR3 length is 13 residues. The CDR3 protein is CASSTRTLNEQFF. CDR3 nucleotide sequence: TGTGCCAGCAGCACTAGGACCCTCAATGAGCAGTTCTTC. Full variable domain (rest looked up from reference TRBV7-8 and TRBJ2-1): GAGVSQSPRYKVAKRGQDVALRCDPISGHVSLFWYQQALGQGPEFLTYFQNEAQLDKSGLPSDRFFAERPEGSVSTLKIQRTQQEDSAVYLCASSTRTLNEQFFGPGTRLTVL.

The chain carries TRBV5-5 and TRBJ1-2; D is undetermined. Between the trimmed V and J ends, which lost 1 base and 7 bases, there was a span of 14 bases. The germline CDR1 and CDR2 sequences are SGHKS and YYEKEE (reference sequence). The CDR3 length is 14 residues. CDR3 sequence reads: CASSLMAGPGGYTF. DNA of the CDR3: TGTGCCAGCAGCTTGATGGCGGGTCCTGGTGGCTACACCTTC. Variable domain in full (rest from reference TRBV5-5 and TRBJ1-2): DAGVTQSPTHLIKTRGQQVTLRCSPISGHKSVSWYQQVLGQGPQFIFQYYEKEERGRGNFPDRFSARQFPNYSSELNVNALLLGDSALYLCASSLMAGPGGYTFGSGTRLTVV.

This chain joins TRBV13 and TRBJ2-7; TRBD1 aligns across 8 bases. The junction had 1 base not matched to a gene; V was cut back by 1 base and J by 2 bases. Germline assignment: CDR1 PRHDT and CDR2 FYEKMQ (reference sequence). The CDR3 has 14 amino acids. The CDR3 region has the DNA TGTGCCAGCAGCTTAGAGGGACAGGCCTACGAGCAGTACTTC. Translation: CASSLEGQAYEQYF. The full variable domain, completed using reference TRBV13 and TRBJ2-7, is AAGVIQSPRHLIKEKRETATLKCYPIPRHDTVYWYQQGPGQDPQFLISFYEKMQSDKGSIPDRFSAQQFSDYHSELNMSSLELGDSALYFCASSLEGQAYEQYFGPGTRLTVT.

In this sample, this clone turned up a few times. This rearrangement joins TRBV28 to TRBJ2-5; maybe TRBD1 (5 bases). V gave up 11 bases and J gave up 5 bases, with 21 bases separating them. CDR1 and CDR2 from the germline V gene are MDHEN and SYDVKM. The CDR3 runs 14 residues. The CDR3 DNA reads TGTGCCTCCGAACCGCAAGCAGGGCTGGAGACCCAGTACTTC. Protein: CASEPQAGLETQYF.

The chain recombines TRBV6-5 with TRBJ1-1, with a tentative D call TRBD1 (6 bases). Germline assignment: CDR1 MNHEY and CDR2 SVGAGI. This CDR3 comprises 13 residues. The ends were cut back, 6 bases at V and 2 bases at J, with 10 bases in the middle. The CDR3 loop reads CASRGTTNTEAFF. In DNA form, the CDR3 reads TGTGCCAGCAGAGGGACAACCAACACTGAAGCTTTCTTT.

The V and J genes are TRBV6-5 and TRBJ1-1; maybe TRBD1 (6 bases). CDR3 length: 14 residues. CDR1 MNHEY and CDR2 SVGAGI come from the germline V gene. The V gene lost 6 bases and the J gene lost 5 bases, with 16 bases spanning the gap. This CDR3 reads CASSGQRSGTEAFF. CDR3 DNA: TGTGCCAGCAGCGGACAGCGGTCCGGGACTGAAGCTTTCTTT.

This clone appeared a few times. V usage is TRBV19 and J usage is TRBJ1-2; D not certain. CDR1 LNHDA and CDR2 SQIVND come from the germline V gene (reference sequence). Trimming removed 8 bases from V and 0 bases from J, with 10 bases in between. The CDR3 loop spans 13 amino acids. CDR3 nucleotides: TGTGCCAGTGCGAGCGTAGCTAACTATGGCTACACCTTC. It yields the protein CASASVANYGYTF.

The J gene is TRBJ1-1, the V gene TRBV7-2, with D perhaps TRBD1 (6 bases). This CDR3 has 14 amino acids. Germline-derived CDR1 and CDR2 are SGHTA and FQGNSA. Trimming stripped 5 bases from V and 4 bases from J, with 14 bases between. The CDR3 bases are TGTGCCAGCAGCCATACATCACAGGGCACTGAAGCTTTCTTT. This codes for CASSHTSQGTEAFF.

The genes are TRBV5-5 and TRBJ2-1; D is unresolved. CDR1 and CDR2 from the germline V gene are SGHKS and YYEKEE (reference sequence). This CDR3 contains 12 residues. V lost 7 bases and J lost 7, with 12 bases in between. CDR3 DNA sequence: TGTGCCAGCGAGGAAGCATGGAATGAGCAGTTCTTC. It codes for CASEEAWNEQFF. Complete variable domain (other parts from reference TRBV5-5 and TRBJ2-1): DAGVTQSPTHLIKTRGQQVTLRCSPISGHKSVSWYQQVLGQGPQFIFQYYEKEERGRGNFPDRFSARQFPNYSSELNVNALLLGDSALYLCASEEAWNEQFFGPGTRLTVL.

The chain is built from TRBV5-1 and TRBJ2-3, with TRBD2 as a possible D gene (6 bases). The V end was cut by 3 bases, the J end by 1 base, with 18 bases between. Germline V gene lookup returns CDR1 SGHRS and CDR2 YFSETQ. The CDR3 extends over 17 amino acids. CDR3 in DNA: TGCGCCAGCAGCTCCTCCCGCGGGGTTCCCGGCACAGATACGCAGTATTTT. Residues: CASSSSRGVPGTDTQYF.

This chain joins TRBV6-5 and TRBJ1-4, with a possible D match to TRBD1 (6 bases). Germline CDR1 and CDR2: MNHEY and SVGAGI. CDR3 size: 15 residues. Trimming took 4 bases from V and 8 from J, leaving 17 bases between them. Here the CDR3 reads CASSSHGGAGEKLFF. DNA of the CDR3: TGTGCCAGCAGTTCCCATGGGGGGGCGGGAGAAAAACTGTTTTTT.

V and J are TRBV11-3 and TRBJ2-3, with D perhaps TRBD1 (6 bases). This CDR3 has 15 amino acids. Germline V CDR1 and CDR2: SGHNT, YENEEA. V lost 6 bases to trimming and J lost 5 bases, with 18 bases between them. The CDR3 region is CASSYDRKSGDTQYF. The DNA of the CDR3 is TGTGCCAGCAGTTATGACAGGAAGAGTGGAGATACGCAGTATTTT.

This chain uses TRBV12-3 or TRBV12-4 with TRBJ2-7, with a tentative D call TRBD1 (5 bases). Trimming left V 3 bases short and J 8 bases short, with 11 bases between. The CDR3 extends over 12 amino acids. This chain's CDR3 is CASSLKGPKQYF. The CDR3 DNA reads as TGTGCCAGCAGTTTGAAGGGGCCTAAGCAGTACTTC.

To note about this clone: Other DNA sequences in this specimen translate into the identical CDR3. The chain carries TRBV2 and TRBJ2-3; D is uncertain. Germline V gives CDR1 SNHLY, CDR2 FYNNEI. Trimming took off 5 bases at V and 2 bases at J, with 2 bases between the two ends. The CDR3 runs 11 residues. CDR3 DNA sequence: TGTGCCAGCAGTTACACAGATACGCAGTATTTT. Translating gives CASSYTDTQYF.

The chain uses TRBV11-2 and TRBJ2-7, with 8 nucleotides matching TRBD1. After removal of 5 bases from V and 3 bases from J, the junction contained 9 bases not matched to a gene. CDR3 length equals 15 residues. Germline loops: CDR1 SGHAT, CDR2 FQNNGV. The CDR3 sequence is CASSAGTGPLYEQYF. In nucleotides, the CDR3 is TGTGCCAGCAGCGCGGGGACAGGCCCCCTCTACGAGCAGTACTTC.

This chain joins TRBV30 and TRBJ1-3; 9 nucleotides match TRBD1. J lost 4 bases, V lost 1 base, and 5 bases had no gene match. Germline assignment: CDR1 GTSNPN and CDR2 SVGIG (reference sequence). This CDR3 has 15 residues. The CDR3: CAWSADRGSGNTIYF. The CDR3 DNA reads TGTGCCTGGAGTGCGGACAGGGGTTCGGGAAACACCATATATTTT.

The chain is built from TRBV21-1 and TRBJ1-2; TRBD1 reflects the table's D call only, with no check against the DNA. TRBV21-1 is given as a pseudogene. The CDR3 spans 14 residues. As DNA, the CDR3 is TGTGCCAGCAACAAAGGGGACAAAGTGTGTGGCTACACCTTC. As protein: CASNKGDKVCGYTF.

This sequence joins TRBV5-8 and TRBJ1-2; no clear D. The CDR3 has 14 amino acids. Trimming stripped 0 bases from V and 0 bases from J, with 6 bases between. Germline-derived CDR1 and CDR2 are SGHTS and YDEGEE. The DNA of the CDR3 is TGTGCCAGCAGCTTGGTGGAGGCTAACTATGGCTACACCTTC. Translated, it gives CASSLVEANYGYTF.

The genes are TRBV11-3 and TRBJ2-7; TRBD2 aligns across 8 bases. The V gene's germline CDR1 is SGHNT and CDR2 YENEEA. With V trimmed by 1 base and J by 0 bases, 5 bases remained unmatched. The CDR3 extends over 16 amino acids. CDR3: CASSLGLRGGSYEQYF. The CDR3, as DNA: TGTGCCAGCAGCTTAGGGTTACGGGGGGGCTCCTACGAGCAGTACTTC. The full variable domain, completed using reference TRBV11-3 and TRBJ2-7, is EAGVVQSPRYKIIEKKQPVAFWCNPISGHNTLYWYLQNLGQGPELLIRYENEEAVDDSQLPKDRFSAERLKGVDSTLKIQPAELGDSAVYLCASSLGLRGGSYEQYFGPGTRLTVT.

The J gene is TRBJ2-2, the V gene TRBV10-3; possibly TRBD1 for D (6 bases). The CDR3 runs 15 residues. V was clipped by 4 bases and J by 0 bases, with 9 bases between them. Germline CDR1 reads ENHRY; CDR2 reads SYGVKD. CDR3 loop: CAISAGHSNTGELFF. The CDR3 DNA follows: TGTGCCATCAGTGCGGGACACTCGAACACCGGGGAGCTGTTTTTT.

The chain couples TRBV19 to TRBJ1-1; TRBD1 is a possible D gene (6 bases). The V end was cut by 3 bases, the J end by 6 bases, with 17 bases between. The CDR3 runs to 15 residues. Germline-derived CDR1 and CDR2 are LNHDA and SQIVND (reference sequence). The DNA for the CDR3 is TGTGCCAGTAGTATTACAGGGATTGAGATTCCTGAAGCTTTCTTT. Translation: CASSITGIEIPEAFF. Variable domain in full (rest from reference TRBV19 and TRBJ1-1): DGGITQSPKYLFRKEGQNVTLSCEQNLNHDAMYWYRQDPGQGLRLIYYSQIVNDFQKGDIAEGYSVSREKKESFPLTVTSAQKNPTAFYLCASSITGIEIPEAFFGQGTRLTVV.

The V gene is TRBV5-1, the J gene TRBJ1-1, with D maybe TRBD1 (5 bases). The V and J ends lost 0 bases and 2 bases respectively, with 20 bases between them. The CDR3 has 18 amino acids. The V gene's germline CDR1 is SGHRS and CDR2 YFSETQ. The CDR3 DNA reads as TGCGCCAGCAGCTTGGTGGTCGGTATCGCTAGGGGCAACACTGAAGCTTTCTTT. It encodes CASSLVVGIARGNTEAFF.

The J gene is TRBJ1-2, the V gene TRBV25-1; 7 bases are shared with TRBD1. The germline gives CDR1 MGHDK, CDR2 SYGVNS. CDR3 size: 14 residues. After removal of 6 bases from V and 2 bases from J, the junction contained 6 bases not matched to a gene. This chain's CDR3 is CASSAGGNNYGYTF. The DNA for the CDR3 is TGTGCCAGCAGCGCAGGGGGAAACAACTATGGCTACACCTTC.

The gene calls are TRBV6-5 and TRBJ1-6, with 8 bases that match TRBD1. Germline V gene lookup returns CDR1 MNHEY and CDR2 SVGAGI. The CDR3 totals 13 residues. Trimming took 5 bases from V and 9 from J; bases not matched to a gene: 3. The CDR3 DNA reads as TGTGCCAGCAGTAGACAGGGGATTTCACCCCTCCACTTT. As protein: CASSRQGISPLHF.